The next 13 T cell receptor beta chains were all read from a single sample in a study of blood T cell repertoires in COVID-19. Method: immunoSEQ multiplex PCR; TCRdb's copy keeps in-frame clones and lacks some. The sample contains roughly 40,000 clones, 65% to 90% of which appear only once. The specimen was peripheral blood. Every receptor here comes from a human donor in a cohort sampled during active COVID-19.

The V gene is TRBV7-2, the J gene TRBJ1-2; D perhaps matches TRBD1 (5 bases). Trimming took off 5 bases at V and 8 bases at J, with 18 bases between the two ends. Germline-derived CDR1 and CDR2 are SGHTA and FQGNSA. This CDR3 has 14 residues. The CDR3 sequence is CASSQNSGGEGYTF. CDR3 nucleotides: TGTGCCAGCAGCCAAAATTCTGGGGGGGAGGGCTACACCTTC.

The chain combines TRBV2 with TRBJ1-5, with 10 bases lining up with TRBD1. The trim removed 4 bases at V and 4 bases at J, leaving 4 bases unmatched. CDR3 size: 15 residues. Looked up from germline, CDR1 is SNHLY and CDR2 is FYNNEI. CDR3 DNA sequence: TGTGCCAGCAGTGTCGGACAGGGGGGGAATCAGCCCCAGCATTTT. Its protein product is CASSVGQGGNQPQHF.

The chain has TRBV6-6 and TRBJ2-1; perhaps TRBD2 as D (5 bases). With 7 bases removed from V and 4 bases from J, the gap between germline ends came to 11 bases. The CDR3 consists of 13 residues. Germline V lookup: CDR1 MNHNY, CDR2 SVGAGI (reference sequence). CDR3 protein: CASNSGTYNEQFF. Written as DNA, the CDR3 is TGTGCCAGCAATTCGGGAACTTACAATGAGCAGTTCTTC.

The chain combines TRBV7-9 with TRBJ1-1, with 8 bases that match TRBD1. The germline gives CDR1 SEHNR, CDR2 FQNEAQ (reference sequence). The CDR3 covers 14 residues. V lost 5 bases, J lost 7 bases, and 9 bases stayed unmatched. The CDR3 loop reads CASSNWTGQGEAFF. The CDR3 DNA sequence: TGTGCCAGCAGCAACTGGACAGGGCAGGGTGAAGCTTTCTTT. Full variable domain (outside the CDR3, taken from reference TRBV7-9 and TRBJ1-1): DTGVSQNPRHKITKRGQNVTFRCDPISEHNRLYWYRQTLGQGPEFLTYFQNEAQLEKSRLLSDRFSAERPKGSFSTLEIQRTEQGDSAMYLCASSNWTGQGEAFFGQGTRLTVV.

This chain links TRBV7-9 with TRBJ2-1, with TRBD2 matching 8 bases. From germline, CDR1 is SEHNR and CDR2 FQNEAQ (reference sequence). Trimming took 5 bases from V and 7 from J; bases not matched to a gene: 13. The CDR3 runs 16 residues. The CDR3 sequence: CASSAGLAARGNEQFF. The CDR3 coding sequence is TGTGCCAGCAGCGCTGGACTAGCTGCCAGAGGTAATGAGCAGTTCTTC.

V and J are TRBV9 and TRBJ2-5; weak D call: TRBD2 (7 bases). There are 14 residues in the CDR3. Between the trimmed V and J ends, which lost 4 bases and 5 bases, there was a span of 15 bases. CDR1 is SGDLS, CDR2 YYNGEE, per germline. CDR3 amino acids: CASSRGGGSETQYF. The DNA for the CDR3 is TGTGCCAGCAGCAGAGGGGGGGGATCGGAGACCCAGTACTTC.

The chain carries TRBV6-2 or TRBV6-3 and TRBJ1-2; 8 bases are shared with TRBD1. The CDR3 runs to 14 residues. The V gene end was trimmed by 2 bases and the J gene end by 4 bases; junction bases not matched to a gene: 3. CDR1 is MNHEY and CDR2 is SVGEGT in the germline V gene. CDR3 in amino acids: CASSYGTGGYGYTF. CDR3 nucleotides: TGTGCCAGCAGTTACGGGACAGGTGGCTATGGCTACACCTTC.

The genes are TRBV2 and TRBJ2-1, with D possibly matching TRBD1 (5 bases). The CDR3 contains 13 residues. Germline V gene lookup returns CDR1 SNHLY and CDR2 FYNNEI. Trimming stripped 3 bases from V and 9 bases from J, with 12 bases between. The CDR3 nucleotides are TGTGCCAGCAGTGAGGCGCAGCAGGGTGAGCAGTTCTTC. This translates into CASSEAQQGEQFF. The variable domain in full, with the rest retrieved from reference TRBV2 and TRBJ2-1, is EPEVTQTPSHQVTQMGQEVILRCVPISNHLYFYWYRQILGQKVEFLVSFYNNEISEKSEIFDDQFSVERPDGSNFTLKIRSTKLEDSAMYFCASSEAQQGEQFFGPGTRLTVL.

The V and J genes are TRBV25-1 and TRBJ2-5; 12 nucleotides line up with TRBD2. Trimming took 0 bases from V and 5 from J; bases not matched to a gene: 10. CDR1 and CDR2 from the germline V gene are MGHDK and SYGVNS. The CDR3 runs 18 residues. CDR3 in amino acids: CASSEYLAGGQNSETQYF. The CDR3 DNA follows: TGTGCCAGCAGTGAATACCTAGCGGGGGGGCAAAATTCGGAGACCCAGTACTTC.

This clone has only one observation. The rearrangement links TRBV10-3 to TRBJ2-1, with 10 positions matching TRBD1. The germline V gene encodes CDR1 ENHRY and CDR2 SYGVKD. The CDR3 spans 15 residues. With V trimmed by 4 bases and J by 4 bases, 4 bases remained unmatched. CDR3 residues: CAISGGTGAYNEQFF. The CDR3 DNA reads as TGTGCCATCAGTGGGGGGACAGGGGCTTACAATGAGCAGTTCTTC.

V usage is TRBV2 and J usage is TRBJ2-7, with a tentative D call TRBD1 (5 bases). The CDR3 has 14 amino acids. Trimming removed 7 bases from V and 2 bases from J, with 15 bases in between. Germline loops: CDR1 SNHLY, CDR2 FYNNEI. The CDR3 DNA sequence: TGTGCCAGCACGGTTACGCAGGGCACCTACGAGCAGTACTTC. Translating gives CASTVTQGTYEQYF.

A few counts support this clone. V gene TRBV6-5 combines with J gene TRBJ1-6, with D possibly matching TRBD1 (5 bases). Looked up from germline, CDR1 is MNHEY and CDR2 is SVGAGI. V lost 0 bases and J lost 8, with 14 bases in between. CDR3 size: 16 residues. CDR3 coding DNA: TGTGCCAGCAGTTACTCGAAACAGGCGGGACATTCACCCCTCCACTTT. Protein product: CASSYSKQAGHSPLHF.

This sequence joins TRBV13 and TRBJ1-2, with 10 bases matching TRBD1. The V gene's germline CDR1 is PRHDT and CDR2 FYEKMQ (reference sequence). The CDR3 sequence is 15 residues long. V trimming: 3 bases; J trimming: 2 bases; junction bases outside the gene matches: 3. CDR3 nucleotides: TGTGCCAGCAGCTTTAGGGACAGGGGCAACTATGGCTACACCTTC. Translation gives CASSFRDRGNYGYTF.